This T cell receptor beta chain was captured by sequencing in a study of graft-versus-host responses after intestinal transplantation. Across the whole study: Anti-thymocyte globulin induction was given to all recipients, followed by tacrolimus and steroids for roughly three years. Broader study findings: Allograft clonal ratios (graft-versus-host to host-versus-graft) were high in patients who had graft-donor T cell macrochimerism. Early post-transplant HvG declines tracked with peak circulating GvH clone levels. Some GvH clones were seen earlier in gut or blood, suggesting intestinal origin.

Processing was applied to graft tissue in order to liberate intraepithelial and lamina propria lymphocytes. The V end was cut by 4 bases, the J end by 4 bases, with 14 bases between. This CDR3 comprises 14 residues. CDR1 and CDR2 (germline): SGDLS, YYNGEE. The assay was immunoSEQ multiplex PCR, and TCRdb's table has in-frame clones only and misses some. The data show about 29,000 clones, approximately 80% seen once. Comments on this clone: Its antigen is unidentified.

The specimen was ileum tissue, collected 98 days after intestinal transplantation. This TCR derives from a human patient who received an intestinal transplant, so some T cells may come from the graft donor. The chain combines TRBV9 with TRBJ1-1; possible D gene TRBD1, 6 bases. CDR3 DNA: TGTGCCAGCAGCTTTCGAGGGGGGGGCACTGAAGCTTTCTTT. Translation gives CASSFRGGGTEAFF.